This T cell receptor (beta chain) appears in the sequencing data of a study of shared clonotypes between healthy human individuals. In germline, CDR1 is SQVTM, CDR2 ANQGSEA. The CDR3 has 14 amino acids. Deletions cut 7 bases from V and 6 bases from J, with 21 bases between. Naivety among CD8 cells was defined by CD45RO negativity and positive CCR7 selection, thereby excluding terminally differentiated effector memory CD45RA+ cells. TCRdb's copy holds only in-frame clones and misses some; the assay was immunoSEQ multiplex PCR. The table records over 2,000,000 clones, roughly 93% of them present only once.

The sequenced material came from naive CD8+ T cells from PBMCs. The chain joins TRBV29-1 to TRBJ1-2; D gene unclear. The sequence was collected from a man between 18 and 35 years old in good health. Some clones in this sample may be carry-over from other donors' samples. The CDR3 here is CSAVFEGLGDGYTF. The CDR3 nucleotides are TGCAGCGCTGTCTTCGAGGGATTAGGTGATGGCTACACCTTC.